This TCR beta chain was sequenced during a study of T cells expressing NK-cell markers. Study summary: It was sorted CD3+CD56+NKG2C+, CD3+CD56+NKG2C- and CD3+CD56-NKG2C+ T cells that supplied the TCR beta repertoires. Study observations and caveats: In five or six donors, dominant CD3+CD56+NKG2C+ clonotypes ranked among the top 10 CD8+ clonotypes. One observes that, in several donors, these clonotypes were also the leading ones within the CD3+CD56-NKG2C+ fraction.

Notes on this clonotype: Its antigen is undetermined.

The TCR beta cDNA came from 5'RACE template switching with UMIs. TCRdb reprocessed the 5' RACE reads and stores each CDR3 protein as one record, lacking DNA. The sample includes 350,000 to 450,000 distinct CDR3 sequences. This CDR3 has 14 amino acids. Germline CDR1 and CDR2: MDHEN and SYDVKM. What was sequenced was blood T cells: a sorted CD56 or NKG2C T cell subset, CD4+ or CD8+ T cells, or bulk PBMC T cells (not recorded which). The TCR comes from a man aged 18-69 years in good health. The rearrangement links TRBV28 to TRBJ1-2; TCRdb names TRBD1, which stays unverified in the absence of DNA. CDR3 sequence: CASSSPLRNNGYTF.